This T cell receptor (beta chain) came from a study of radiation and T cells in renal cell carcinoma. Germline V gene data show CDR1 as LNHDA and CDR2 as SQIVND (reference sequence). V dropped 6 bases and J dropped 0; count of bases not matched to a gene: 8. The CDR3 has 16 residues. The repertoire was sequenced with immunoSEQ multiplex PCR; TCRdb's copy has only in-frame clones and lacks some. This sample has fewer than 85,000 clones; nearly 90% occur once, and the top ten carry 5.5% to 7%. Stated time point: blood 4 weeks post-SBRT, at nephrectomy. Sample treatment: 15 Gy SBRT to primary tumor, nephrectomy 4 weeks later.

This TCR came from a woman aged 65 to 85 with renal cell carcinoma. Material: blood, obtained from a patient whose treatment included radiotherapy and nephrectomy. V gene TRBV19 combines with J gene TRBJ2-1; 7 bases align to TRBD2. Written as DNA, the CDR3 is TGTGCCAGTAGCGACCGACGGGGGGTCTCCTACAATGAGCAGTTCTTC. Its protein is CASSDRRGVSYNEQFF.